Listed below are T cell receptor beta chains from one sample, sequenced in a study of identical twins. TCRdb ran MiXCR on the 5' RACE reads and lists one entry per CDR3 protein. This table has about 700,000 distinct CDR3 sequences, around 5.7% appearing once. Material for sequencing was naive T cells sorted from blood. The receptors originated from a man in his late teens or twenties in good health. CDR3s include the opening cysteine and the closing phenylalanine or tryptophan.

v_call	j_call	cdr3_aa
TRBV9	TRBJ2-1	CASTSTSFGKQFF
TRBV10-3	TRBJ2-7	CAISTENEQYF
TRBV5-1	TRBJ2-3	CASSSGDSTDTQYF
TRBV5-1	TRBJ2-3	CASSLAVLAGTSSTDTQYF
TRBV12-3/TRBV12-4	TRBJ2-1	CASSTGTSGGYNEQFF
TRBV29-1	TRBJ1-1	CSVEMGHDTEAFF
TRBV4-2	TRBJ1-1	CASTPAMNTEAFF
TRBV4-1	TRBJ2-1	CASSAVLAGGPGEQFF
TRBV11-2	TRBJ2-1	CASSLVIFSGQGENEQFF
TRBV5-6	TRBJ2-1	CASSLNVEQFF
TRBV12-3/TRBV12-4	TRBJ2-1	CASSLSRGSNRGNEQFF
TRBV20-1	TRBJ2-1	CSARDLGASGRRWGNEQFF
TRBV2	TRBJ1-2	CASRSDISYTF
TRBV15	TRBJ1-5	CATSRAGVGQPQHF
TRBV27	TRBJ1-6	CASREFISGHNSPLHF
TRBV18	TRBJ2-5	CASSLQGETQCF
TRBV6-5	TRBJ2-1	CASSYALRGEQFF
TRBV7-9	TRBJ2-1	CASRPSGSRGEQFF
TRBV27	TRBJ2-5	CASRDGGRAETQYF
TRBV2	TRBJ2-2	CASIGTSGRAGELFF
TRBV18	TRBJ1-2	CASSPPTGAGYTF
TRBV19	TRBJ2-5	CASSIGLARTTQYF
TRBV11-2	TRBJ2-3	CASSSAGGLTRTQYF
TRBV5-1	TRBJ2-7	CASSRSFGAREQYF
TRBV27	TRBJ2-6	CASRPYGTGASGANVLTF
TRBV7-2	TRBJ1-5	CASSPRRGNQPQHF
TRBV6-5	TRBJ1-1	CASSNRDRGAFF
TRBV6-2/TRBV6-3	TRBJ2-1	CASSLKFGYEQFF
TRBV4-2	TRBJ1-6	CASSHRDRVDYNSPLHF
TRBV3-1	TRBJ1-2	CASSQSGRAQYGYTF
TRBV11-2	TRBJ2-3	CASSLGLNSPDTQYF
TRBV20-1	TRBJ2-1	CSATSGRIEQFF
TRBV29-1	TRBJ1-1	CSGKGRQGANTEAFF
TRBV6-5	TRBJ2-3	CASSYQAGVTDTQYF
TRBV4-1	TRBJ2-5	CASSQDYGTEETQYF
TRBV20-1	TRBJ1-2	CSARPGLVYGYTF
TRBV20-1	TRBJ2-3	CSALRDTYTDTQYF
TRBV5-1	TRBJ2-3	CASSLARAGPFEDTQYF
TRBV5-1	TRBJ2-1	CASHPGAIDEQFF
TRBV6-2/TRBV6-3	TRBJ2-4	CASTPSGAKNIQYF
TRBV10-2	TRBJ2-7	CASSAQEYEQYF
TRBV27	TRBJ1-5	CASSSHRGRTISNQPQHF
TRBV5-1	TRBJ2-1	CASSGEGLGTWGEQFF
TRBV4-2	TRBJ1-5	CASSQVGTYSNQPQHF
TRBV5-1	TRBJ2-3	CASSPGQGAWITDTQYF
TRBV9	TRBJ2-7	CASSASGPFSYEQYF
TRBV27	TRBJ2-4	CASSSSQGADIQYF
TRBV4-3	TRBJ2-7	CASSQDRVDEQYF
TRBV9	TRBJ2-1	CASSVDQGVTNEQFF